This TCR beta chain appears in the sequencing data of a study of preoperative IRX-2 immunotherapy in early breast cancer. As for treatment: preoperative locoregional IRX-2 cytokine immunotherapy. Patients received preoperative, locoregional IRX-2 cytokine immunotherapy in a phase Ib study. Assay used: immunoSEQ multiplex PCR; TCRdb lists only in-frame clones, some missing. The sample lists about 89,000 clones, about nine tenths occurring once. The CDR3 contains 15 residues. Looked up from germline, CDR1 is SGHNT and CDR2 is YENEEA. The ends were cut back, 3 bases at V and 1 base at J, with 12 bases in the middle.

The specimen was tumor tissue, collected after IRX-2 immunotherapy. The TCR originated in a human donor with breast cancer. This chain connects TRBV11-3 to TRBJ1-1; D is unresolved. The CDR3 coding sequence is TGTGCCAGCAGCTTGGTGGGTGCGAAGAACACTGAAGCTTTCTTT. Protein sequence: CASSLVGAKNTEAFF.